Presented here are 23 T cell receptor beta chains from one specimen sequenced in a study of T cell responses to AZD1222 COVID-19 vaccine. Profiled with immunoSEQ multiplex PCR; TCRdb holds only in-frame clones, not every one. Of approximately 100,000 clones listed, about 90% were seen once; the top ten hold 20% to 25%. Material: peripheral blood, obtained on day 0 of AZD1222 vaccination. The receptors shown here come from an adult in good health.

This clone occurred once. The V gene is TRBV12-3 or TRBV12-4, the J gene TRBJ2-5, with D tentatively TRBD1 (6 bases). The V and J ends lost 4 bases and 4 bases respectively, with 7 bases between them. This CDR3 region has 12 residues. The CDR3: CASSWGPETQYF. Here the CDR3 DNA reads TGTGCCAGCAGTTGGGGGCCAGAGACCCAGTACTTC.

This chain uses TRBV9 with TRBJ1-1; D ambiguous. The CDR3 consists of 14 residues. Germline V CDR1 and CDR2: SGDLS, YYNGEE. V was shortened by 6 bases and J by 0 bases, with 12 bases between the two germline ends. DNA for the CDR3: TGTGCCAGCACCGTGGGGAATTTGAACACTGAAGCTTTCTTT. Its translation: CASTVGNLNTEAFF.

The chain links TRBV7-3 to TRBJ1-2, with 9 bases matching TRBD1. The germline V gene has CDR1 SGHTA and CDR2 FQGTGA. This CDR3 has 12 amino acids. The V gene end was trimmed by 6 bases and the J gene end by 6 bases; junction bases not matched to a gene: 2. This CDR3 is CASRGQGDGYTF. The CDR3 DNA reads as TGTGCCAGCAGGGGACAGGGAGATGGCTACACCTTC.

V is TRBV14 and J is TRBJ2-3, with 8 positions matching TRBD1. Trimming at V came to 4 bases and at J to 0 bases, leaving 3 bases not matched to a gene. The CDR3 totals 15 residues. Germline V lookup: CDR1 SGHDN, CDR2 FVKESK. The chain's CDR3 is CASSRWTGSTDTQYF. The CDR3 DNA follows: TGTGCCAGCAGCCGGTGGACAGGGAGCACAGATACGCAGTATTTT.

This chain uses TRBV10-3 with TRBJ1-1; possibly TRBD1 for D (5 bases). The CDR3 runs 14 residues. Germline-derived CDR1 and CDR2 are ENHRY and SYGVKD. Trimming cost V 9 bases and J 3 bases, with 17 bases left between them. The CDR3 is CAILGHPGDTEAFF. The CDR3 DNA reads as TGTGCCATACTAGGACATCCTGGGGACACTGAAGCTTTCTTT.

DNA for the CDR3: TGTGCCAGCAGTGTTCCGGACAGGTGTTTTTTT. It encodes CASSVPDRCFF. This chain links TRBV6-2 or TRBV6-3 with TRBJ1-4; TRBD1 matches at 7 bases. Germline V gene data show CDR1 as MNHEY and CDR2 as SVGEGT. With 5 bases clipped from V and 17 bases from J, the junction kept 8 bases outside the gene matches. The CDR3 runs 11 residues.

Only one count was recorded for this clone. The genes are TRBV19 and TRBJ1-3; D possibly corresponds to TRBD1 (6 bases). Germline V gives CDR1 LNHDA, CDR2 SQIVND (reference sequence). Trimming pared 7 bases from V and 0 bases from J, leaving 19 bases between. This CDR3 is built from 17 residues. The chain's CDR3 is CASTPEQGLGSGNTIYF. CDR3 DNA sequence: TGTGCCAGTACCCCCGAACAGGGTCTCGGCTCTGGAAACACCATATATTTT.

The CDR3 DNA reads TGTGCCAGCAGCGCAAACGTAGGGGGGAACACTGAAGCTTTCTTT. Residues: CASSANVGGNTEAFF. This sequence joins TRBV9 and TRBJ1-1; maybe TRBD1 (6 bases). This CDR3 region has 15 residues. Germline CDR1 SGDLS, CDR2 YYNGEE. The V and J ends lost 3 bases and 1 base respectively, with 13 bases between them. The full variable domain, rest sourced from reference TRBV9 and TRBJ1-1, is DSGVTQTPKHLITATGQRVTLRCSPRSGDLSVYWYQQSLDQGLQFLIQYYNGEERAKGNILERFSAQQFPDLHSELNLSSLELGDSALYFCASSANVGGNTEAFFGQGTRLTVV.

V gene TRBV7-9 combines with J gene TRBJ1-3; no clear D gene. Between the trimmed V and J ends, which lost 3 bases and 0 bases, there was a span of 6 bases. Germline-derived CDR1 and CDR2 are SEHNR and FQNEAQ (reference sequence). The length of the CDR3 is 14 residues. The CDR3: CASSLGSSGNTIYF. For the CDR3, the DNA is TGTGCCAGCAGCTTGGGCAGCTCTGGAAACACCATATATTTT.

For this clone: Other DNA sequences of this sample code for an identical CDR3. V gene TRBV5-5 combines with J gene TRBJ1-5; 8 bases are shared with TRBD1. The CDR3 has 14 residues. Trimming took 3 bases from V and 2 from J; bases not matched to a gene: 1. In germline, CDR1 is SGHKS, CDR2 YYEKEE (reference sequence). The CDR3 sequence is CASSWGQGNQPQHF. CDR3 sequence (DNA): TGTGCCAGCAGCTGGGGACAGGGCAATCAGCCCCAGCATTTT.

The chain combines TRBV7-2 with TRBJ1-5; 7 nucleotides line up with TRBD1. The CDR3 is 15 amino acids. V lost 5 bases to trimming and J lost 3 bases; unmatched junction nucleotides: 7. Germline CDR1 is SGHTA and CDR2 is FQGNSA. CDR3 nucleotide sequence: TGTGCCAGCAGCCAAGTGACAGGGATCAATCAGCCCCAGCATTTT. Encoded protein: CASSQVTGINQPQHF. The full variable domain, completed using reference TRBV7-2 and TRBJ1-5, is GAGVSQSPSNKVTEKGKDVELRCDPISGHTALYWYRQSLGQGLEFLIYFQGNSAPDKSGLPSDRFSAERTGGSVSTLTIQRTQQEDSAVYLCASSQVTGINQPQHFGDGTRLSIL.

The chain uses TRBV20-1 and TRBJ2-7; D is undetermined. This CDR3 is 12 amino acids long. The V end was cut by 3 bases, the J end by 1 base, with 7 bases between. Germline CDR1 and CDR2: DFQATT and SNEGSKA (reference sequence). The CDR3 DNA sequence: TGCAGTGCTAGTGTAGGGTCCTACGAGCAGTACTTC. Residues: CSASVGSYEQYF.

This clone was recorded only once. V usage is TRBV20-1 and J usage is TRBJ1-2, with 7 bases aligning to TRBD1. J was trimmed by 4 bases and V by 3 bases; bases with no gene match: 14. The CDR3 runs to 16 residues. The germline gives CDR1 DFQATT, CDR2 SNEGSKA (reference sequence). CDR3 protein: CSASLPGGGLVYGYTF. The CDR3 DNA is TGCAGTGCTAGTTTGCCAGGGGGGGGCCTGGTCTATGGCTACACCTTC.

The DNA for the CDR3 is TGTGCCAGCAGTGACAGCCTAGCGGGGGGTATGAATGAGCAGTTCTTC. This sequence encodes CASSDSLAGGMNEQFF. The V gene is TRBV6-4, the J gene TRBJ2-1, with 11 nucleotides matching TRBD2. Germline loops: CDR1 MRHNA, CDR2 SNTAGT. V gave up 2 bases and J gave up 7 bases; unmatched junction bases: 7. The CDR3 contains 16 residues.

The CDR3: CASSLEAWGWQYF. The CDR3 DNA sequence: TGTGCCAGCAGCTTAGAAGCGTGGGGCTGGCAGTATTTT. This chain links TRBV7-2 with TRBJ2-3, with a weak D call TRBD1 (5 bases). This CDR3 contains 13 residues. Germline CDR1 is SGHTA and CDR2 is FQGNSA. Trimming cost V 1 base and J 11 bases, with 13 bases left between them.

V and J are TRBV5-1 and TRBJ2-4; 9 bases align to TRBD1. This CDR3 comprises 15 residues. V was pared by 4 bases and J by 8 bases, with 10 bases of the junction left unmatched. Germline V CDR1 and CDR2: SGHRS, YFSETQ. CDR3 DNA sequence: TGCGCCAGCAGCGCCATGCCGGGACAGGGTTACATTCAGTACTTC. This codes for CASSAMPGQGYIQYF.

V is TRBV19 and J is TRBJ2-5, with a weak D call TRBD2 (7 bases). This CDR3 contains 13 residues. Trimming pared 7 bases from V and 7 bases from J, leaving 16 bases between. CDR1 LNHDA and CDR2 SQIVND come from the germline V gene (reference sequence). The CDR3: CASTPTGGATQYF. The CDR3 DNA reads TGTGCCAGTACCCCTACTGGGGGGGCGACCCAGTACTTC.

The chain has TRBV29-1 and TRBJ1-2; possibly TRBD1 for D (5 bases). V lost 4 bases and J 8 bases, leaving 8 bases between the germline ends. The CDR3 extends over 10 amino acids. Germline loops: CDR1 SQVTM, CDR2 ANQGSEA. Here the CDR3 DNA reads TGCAGCGTTGGACAGTTGGGCTACACCTTC. Protein sequence: CSVGQLGYTF.

The chain couples TRBV3-1 (or the pseudogene TRBV3-2) to TRBJ2-1; D ambiguous. Germline assignment: CDR1 LGHDT and CDR2 YNNKEL (reference sequence). The CDR3 is 12 residues long. The V gene lost 1 base and the J gene lost 8 bases, with 6 bases spanning the gap. The CDR3 region has the DNA TGTGCCAGCAGCCAAGGGTTTTATGAGCAGTTCTTC. It yields the protein CASSQGFYEQFF.

The chain employs TRBV10-1 and TRBJ2-3, with 10 bases lining up with TRBD2. The V gene end was trimmed by 1 base and the J gene end by 1 base; junction bases not matched to a gene: 11. The CDR3 runs to 19 residues. CDR1 and CDR2 from the germline V gene are WNHNN and SYGVQD (reference sequence). The CDR3 sequence is CASSEWASGGREGTDTQYF. The CDR3 DNA is TGCGCCAGCAGTGAGTGGGCTAGCGGGGGACGTGAGGGCACAGATACGCAGTATTTT.

This clone was seen just once. V and J are TRBV3-1 (or the pseudogene TRBV3-2) and TRBJ2-5; a weak D match, TRBD2 (5 bases). The CDR3 consists of 13 residues. Germline V gene lookup returns CDR1 LGHDT and CDR2 YNNKEL (reference sequence). The V end lost 5 bases, the J end lost 7 bases, and 14 bases lay between the germline ends. The CDR3 DNA reads TGTGCCAGCAGCTCCGGGATCAAAGGGACCCAGTACTTC. Residues: CASSSGIKGTQYF.

CDR3 in amino acids: CSAGGQTEQYF. The CDR3 DNA is TGCAGTGCGGGGGGACAGACCGAGCAGTACTTC. The chain couples TRBV20-1 to TRBJ2-7, with D perhaps matching TRBD1 (7 bases). The CDR3 runs 11 residues. The germline V gene has CDR1 DFQATT and CDR2 SNEGSKA (reference sequence). Trimming removed 6 bases at V and 6 bases at J, with 12 bases between.

The chain couples TRBV27 to TRBJ1-4, with D perhaps matching TRBD1 (6 bases). V was shortened by 1 base and J by 7 bases, with 13 bases between the two germline ends. Looked up from germline, CDR1 is MNHEY and CDR2 is SMNVEV (reference sequence). The CDR3 is made up of 15 amino acids. CDR3 loop: CASSLLGTTSEKLFF. The CDR3 nucleotides are TGTGCCAGCAGTTTATTGGGGACAACCAGTGAAAAACTGTTTTTT. The whole variable domain, filled in from reference TRBV27 and TRBJ1-4, reads EAQVTQNPRYLITVTGKKLTVTCSQNMNHEYMSWYRQDPGLGLRQIYYSMNVEVTDKGDVPEGYKVSRKEKRNFPLILESPSPNQTSLYFCASSLLGTTSEKLFFGSGTQLSVL.